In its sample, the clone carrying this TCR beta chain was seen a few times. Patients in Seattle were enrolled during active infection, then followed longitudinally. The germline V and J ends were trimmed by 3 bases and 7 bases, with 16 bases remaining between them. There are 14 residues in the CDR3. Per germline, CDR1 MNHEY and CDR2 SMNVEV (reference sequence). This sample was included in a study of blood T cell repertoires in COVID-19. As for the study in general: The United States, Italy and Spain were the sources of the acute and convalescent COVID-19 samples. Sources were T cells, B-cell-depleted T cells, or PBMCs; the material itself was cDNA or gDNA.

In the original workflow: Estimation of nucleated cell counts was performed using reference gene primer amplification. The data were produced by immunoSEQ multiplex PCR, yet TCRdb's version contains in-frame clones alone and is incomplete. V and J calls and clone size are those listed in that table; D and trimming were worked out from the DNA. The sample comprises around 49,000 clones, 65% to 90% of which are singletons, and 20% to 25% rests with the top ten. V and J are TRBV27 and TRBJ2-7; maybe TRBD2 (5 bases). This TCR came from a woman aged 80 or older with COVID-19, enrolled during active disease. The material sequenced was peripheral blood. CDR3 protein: CASSFEVPPGEQYF. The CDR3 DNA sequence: TGTGCCAGCAGTTTCGAAGTTCCGCCGGGGGAGCAGTACTTC.